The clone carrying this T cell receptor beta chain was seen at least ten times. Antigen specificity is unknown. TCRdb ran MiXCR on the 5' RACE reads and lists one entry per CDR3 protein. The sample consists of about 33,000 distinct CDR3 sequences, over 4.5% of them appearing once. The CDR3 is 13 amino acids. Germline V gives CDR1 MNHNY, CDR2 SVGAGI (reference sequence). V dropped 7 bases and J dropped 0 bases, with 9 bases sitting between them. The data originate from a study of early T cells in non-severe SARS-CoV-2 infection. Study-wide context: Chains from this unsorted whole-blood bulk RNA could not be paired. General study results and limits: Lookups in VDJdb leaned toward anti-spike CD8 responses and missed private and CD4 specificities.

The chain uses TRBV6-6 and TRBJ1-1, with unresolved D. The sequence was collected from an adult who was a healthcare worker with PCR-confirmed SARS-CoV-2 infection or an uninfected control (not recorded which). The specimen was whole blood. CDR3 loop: CASIGSVNTEAFF. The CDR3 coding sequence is TGTGCCAGCATAGGGAGTGTGAACACTGAAGCTTTCTTT.